This TCR beta chain stems from a study of CD8+ T cells in alopecia areata. Study context: Dosing spanned 6 to 18 months on tofacitinib, then 6 months off drug. Whole-study findings and limits: When scalp samples are sequenced, resident alphabeta T cells of normal skin are also captured. The link between baseline CD8+ expansion and response remains uncertain with one nonresponder.

RNA was extracted and reverse transcribed into cDNA as the sequencing template. This table comes from immunoSEQ multiplex PCR, and its TCRdb copy is limited to in-frame clones, with some not included. The sample has nearly 110,000 clones, roughly 89% seen once; the top ten hold less than 30%. Concerning this clone: Its antigen is not identified.

Regarding treatment: oral pan-JAK inhibitor, 5-10 mg twice daily. Peripheral blood and lesional scalp punch biopsies were taken from alopecia areata patients. CDR1 SGHDN and CDR2 FVKESK come from the germline V gene. V lost 4 bases to trimming and J lost 6 bases; unmatched junction nucleotides: 9. CDR3 length: 15 residues. The rearrangement uses TRBV14 and TRBJ2-3; 8 bases align to TRBD1. The sequenced sample was CD8+ T cells sorted from blood, obtained at week 24, from a patient treated with tofacitinib. This TCR came from a human donor with alopecia areata. The DNA for the CDR3 is TGTGCCAGCAGCCCAGGGGGCTCCTCGTGGGATACGCAGTATTTT. Its protein product is CASSPGGSSWDTQYF.